This TCR beta chain is drawn from a study of prognosis after radiotherapy for stage I lung cancer. At the level of the study: The tumor diagnosis was squamous cell carcinoma for about 7 patients and adenocarcinoma for twelve. Points from the study as a whole: Median unique TCR clones dropped from 10,088 to 6,861 after stereotactic body radiation therapy.

V was cut by 0 bases and J by 12 bases, with 24 bases left in between. The CDR3 consists of 17 residues. Germline V gene sequence: CDR1 LNHNV, CDR2 YYDKDF (reference sequence). This clonotype was picked up many times. What it binds is unknown. It was by two-round multiplex PCR that TCR beta CDR3 was amplified from genomic DNA. Amplification during the initial PCR round employed primers specific to each TRBV and TRBJ gene. TCRdb itself ran the multiplex PCR reads through MiXCR, one entry per CDR3 protein. The sample consists of tens of thousands of distinct CDR3 sequences, around two fifths of them appearing once.

The clonotype comes from a donor aged 50 or older with non-small cell lung cancer. The chain carries TRBV15 and TRBJ2-1; weak D call: TRBD2 (7 bases). The input for sequencing was PBMCs, taken before or after stereotactic body radiation therapy (not recorded which). CDR3 region: CATSRELGGGLLGGQFF. The CDR3 DNA follows: TGTGCCACCAGCAGAGAACTCGGCGGGGGCCTTTTGGGTGGGCAGTTCTTC.